Shown below are 26 T cell receptor beta chains from a single sample sequenced in a study of T cell changes during pregnancy in multiple sclerosis. Some clones are missing from TCRdb's copy, which holds only in-frame ones; the method was immunoSEQ multiplex PCR. The sample records around 66,000 clones, about nine tenths being singletons. The material sequenced was peripheral blood, taken in the first trimester of pregnancy. Source of these receptors: a female donor in good health, enrolled as a control in a pregnancy study.

The chain is built from TRBV28 and TRBJ2-7, with 10 positions matching TRBD2. The V gene end was trimmed by 8 bases and the J gene end by 4 bases; junction bases not matched to a gene: 8. The CDR3 totals 14 residues. Germline CDR1 reads MDHEN; CDR2 reads SYDVKM. CDR3: CASLLAGDSYEQYF. The CDR3 DNA reads as TGTGCCAGCCTTCTAGCGGGAGATAGTTACGAGCAGTACTTC.

The chain joins TRBV5-1 to TRBJ2-1, with 10 bases lining up with TRBD2. This CDR3 is built from 18 residues. Unmatched junction bases numbered 12, after V lost 0 bases and J lost 6 bases. The germline CDR1 and CDR2 sequences are SGHRS and YFSETQ. The CDR3 sequence is CASSLEWVAGGVVNEQFF. The DNA of the CDR3 is TGCGCCAGCAGCTTGGAGTGGGTAGCGGGGGGCGTCGTCAATGAGCAGTTCTTC.

The genes are TRBV5-4 and TRBJ1-1; D unresolved. Trimming left V 5 bases short and J 1 base short, with 12 bases between. The CDR3 contains 14 residues. Germline CDR1 reads SGHNT; CDR2 reads YYREEE (reference sequence). CDR3 DNA sequence: TGTGCCAGCAGTTCGACTGCTTCGAACACTGAAGCTTTCTTT. Translation gives CASSSTASNTEAFF.

The rearrangement joins TRBV7-9 to TRBJ2-5; 12 nucleotides align to TRBD1. This CDR3 region has 15 residues. V was pared by 4 bases and J by 5 bases, with 5 bases of the junction left unmatched. Germline values: CDR1 SEHNR, CDR2 FQNEAQ (reference sequence). CDR3 amino acids: CASSSGQGAQETQYF. The CDR3, as DNA: TGTGCCAGCAGCTCGGGACAGGGGGCTCAGGAGACCCAGTACTTC.

The chain combines TRBV2 with TRBJ2-7, with 10 positions matching TRBD2. This CDR3 contains 16 residues. Germline CDR1 SNHLY, CDR2 FYNNEI. The trim removed 4 bases at V and 4 bases at J, leaving 10 bases unmatched. CDR3 in DNA: TGTGCCAGCAGTGGGGGGCGTACTAGCGGGACTTACGAGCAGTACTTC. Translating it yields CASSGGRTSGTYEQYF.

The gene calls are TRBV11-2 and TRBJ2-1; a weak D match, TRBD2 (6 bases). Trimming cost V 0 bases and J 7 bases, with 7 bases left between them. The CDR3 has 13 residues. The germline CDR1 and CDR2 sequences are SGHAT and FQNNGV. The CDR3: CASSLDGGNEQFF. Here the CDR3 DNA reads TGTGCCAGCAGCTTAGATGGGGGGAATGAGCAGTTCTTC.

This clone is a singleton in its sample. This chain connects TRBV27 to TRBJ1-1; D is unresolved. V was shortened by 4 bases and J by 2 bases, with 8 bases between the two germline ends. The V gene's germline CDR1 is MNHEY and CDR2 SMNVEV (reference sequence). The CDR3 has 13 residues. CDR3 protein: CASSYRDNTEAFF. The DNA for the CDR3 is TGTGCCAGCAGTTACCGGGATAACACTGAAGCTTTCTTT.

Regarding this clone: At one of its ends the junction is not consistent with the germline gene, which may arise from a read error. The rearrangement links TRBV19 to TRBJ1-1, with D perhaps matching TRBD1 (6 bases). This CDR3 contains 14 residues. Germline V gene lookup returns CDR1 LNHDA and CDR2 SQIVND (reference sequence). The CDR3 DNA follows: TGTGCTAGTAGTATGGGGGCGAGGAACACTGAAGCTTTCTTT. Translated: CASSMGARNTEAFF.

The chain uses TRBV19 and TRBJ1-5; perhaps TRBD1 as D (5 bases). V was cut by 9 bases and J by 7 bases, with 13 bases left in between. The CDR3 runs to 12 residues. CDR1 is LNHDA and CDR2 is SQIVND in the germline V gene (reference sequence). The CDR3 DNA reads as TGTGCCAGCCGTACGGGGGGACAGCCCCAGCATTTT. Translating it yields CASRTGGQPQHF.

The rearrangement links TRBV5-6 to TRBJ2-1, with TRBD2 matching 7 bases. The germline CDR1 and CDR2 sequences are SGHDT and YYEEEE. This CDR3 is 15 amino acids long. J was trimmed by 4 bases and V by 5 bases; bases with no gene match: 9. CDR3 DNA sequence: TGTGCCAGCAGACGGACTAGAGCCACTTACAATGAGCAGTTCTTC. It encodes CASRRTRATYNEQFF.

This clone was detected only a few times. CDR3 sequence (DNA): TGTGCCAGCAGTAGACAGCTCAATCAGCCCCAGCATTTT. It is translated as CASSRQLNQPQHF. This rearrangement joins TRBV6-5 to TRBJ1-5, with TRBD1 as a possible D gene (5 bases). Germline V gene data show CDR1 as MNHEY and CDR2 as SVGAGI. V lost 5 bases to trimming and J lost 3 bases, with 8 bases between them. This CDR3 comprises 13 residues.

The chain recombines TRBV30 with TRBJ1-2; D not certain. The CDR3 contains 13 residues. CDR1 and CDR2 (germline): GTSNPN, SVGIG (reference sequence). The V end was cut by 0 bases, the J end by 8 bases, with 13 bases between. This CDR3 reads CAWSVSVGVGYTF. In DNA form, the CDR3 reads TGTGCCTGGAGTGTATCGGTCGGGGTCGGCTACACCTTC.

V gene TRBV28 combines with J gene TRBJ1-1; possibly TRBD1 for D (5 bases). Trimming pared 4 bases from V and 5 bases from J, leaving 17 bases between. CDR1 is MDHEN, CDR2 SYDVKM, per germline. This CDR3 has 15 amino acids. Written as DNA, the CDR3 is TGTGCCAGCAGTTCAGGACGGCTTCGGGGGACTGAAGCTTTCTTT. Its translation is CASSSGRLRGTEAFF.

The chain couples TRBV5-4 to TRBJ2-3; tentatively, D is TRBD2 (5 bases). CDR1 is SGHNT and CDR2 is YYREEE in the germline V gene (reference sequence). The V end was cut by 2 bases, the J end by 1 base, with 14 bases between. The CDR3 is 16 residues long. CDR3 residues: CASSFGLASGTDTQYF. CDR3 in DNA: TGTGCCAGCAGCTTCGGACTCGCCTCTGGCACAGATACGCAGTATTTT.

J is TRBJ2-1 and V is TRBV2; tentatively, D is TRBD2 (6 bases). Trimming removed 3 bases at V and 0 bases at J, with 18 bases between. The length of the CDR3 is 18 residues. CDR1 and CDR2 from the germline V gene are SNHLY and FYNNEI. The CDR3 DNA is TGTGCCAGCAGTGAGACTCCGACTAGTTTGGCCTCCTACAATGAGCAGTTCTTC. It is translated as CASSETPTSLASYNEQFF.

The chain couples TRBV19 to TRBJ2-5, with D possibly matching TRBD2 (6 bases). Germline lookup yields CDR1 LNHDA and CDR2 SQIVND (reference sequence). CDR3 length: 17 amino acids. Trimming stripped 5 bases from V and 4 bases from J, with 23 bases between. The CDR3 loop is CASSSQYGTPKGETQYF. For the CDR3, the DNA is TGTGCCAGTAGTTCCCAATACGGGACTCCCAAGGGAGAGACCCAGTACTTC.

V and J are TRBV11-2 and TRBJ2-7, with 10 bases that match TRBD1. J gave up 0 bases and V 5 bases, and 1 base lay outside the gene matches. Germline assignment: CDR1 SGHAT and CDR2 FQNNGV. This CDR3 is built from 14 residues. As DNA, the CDR3 is TGTGCCAGCAGCCGACAGGGGGCCTCCTACGAGCAGTACTTC. Translation: CASSRQGASYEQYF.

V gene TRBV7-9 combines with J gene TRBJ1-1; the D is unclear. Trimming shortened V by 1 base and J by 8 bases, and 14 bases separated the two germline ends. This CDR3 has 14 amino acids. Germline CDR1 SEHNR, CDR2 FQNEAQ (reference sequence). CDR3 protein: CASSLGGRGLEAFF. CDR3 DNA sequence: TGTGCCAGCAGCTTAGGCGGCAGAGGCTTAGAAGCTTTCTTT. The variable domain in full, with the rest retrieved from reference TRBV7-9 and TRBJ1-1, is DTGVSQNPRHKITKRGQNVTFRCDPISEHNRLYWYRQTLGQGPEFLTYFQNEAQLEKSRLLSDRFSAERPKGSFSTLEIQRTEQGDSAMYLCASSLGGRGLEAFFGQGTRLTVV.

This sequence joins TRBV29-1 and TRBJ1-2; 10 positions match TRBD1. The germline CDR1 and CDR2 sequences are SQVTM and ANQGSEA. The CDR3 is made up of 14 amino acids. V lost 7 bases and J lost 5; bases outside the gene matches: 10. The CDR3 DNA follows: TGCAGCGCGACGAAGGGACAGGGGAATTATGGCTACACCTTC. It specifies CSATKGQGNYGYTF. Full variable domain (outside the CDR3, taken from reference TRBV29-1 and TRBJ1-2): SAVISQKPSRDICQRGTSLTIQCQVDSQVTMMFWYRQQPGQSLTLIATANQGSEATYESGFVIDKFPISRPNLTFSTLTVSNMSPEDSSIYLCSATKGQGNYGYTFGSGTRLTVV.

This sequence joins TRBV6-1 and TRBJ2-7, with TRBD1 matching over 7 bases. This CDR3 is built from 15 residues. Germline CDR1 is MNHNS and CDR2 is SASEGT. Losses at the gene ends were 1 base for V and 3 bases for J; bases not matched to a gene: 6. In nucleotides, the CDR3 is TGTGCCAGCAGTGAAGGGGGACAGCCTTACTACGAGCAGTACTTC. Protein sequence: CASSEGGQPYYEQYF.

This clone was observed a handful of times. This rearrangement joins TRBV12-5 to TRBJ1-4; no clear D gene. CDR1 and CDR2 (germline): LGHNT, FRNRAP. This CDR3 has 12 residues. V was clipped by 6 bases and J by 8 bases, with 10 bases between them. The CDR3, as DNA: TGTGCTAGTGGCCCTGGGGAGGAAAAACTGTTTTTT. Amino acid sequence: CASGPGEEKLFF.

The chain uses TRBV6-1 and TRBJ2-7; tentative D call: TRBD2 (6 bases). This CDR3 has 14 residues. V was pared by 7 bases and J by 0 bases, with 13 bases between. Germline CDR1 MNHNS, CDR2 SASEGT. CDR3 bases: TGTGCCAGCACCGTGGGAGGAGTCTCCTACGAGCAGTACTTC. Its protein product is CASTVGGVSYEQYF.

The V gene is TRBV7-9, the J gene TRBJ1-5; 9 bases line up with TRBD1. Trimming cost V 5 bases and J 3 bases; bases outside gene matches: 5. Germline assignment: CDR1 SEHNR and CDR2 FQNEAQ (reference sequence). This CDR3 is 15 amino acids long. The CDR3 nucleotides read TGTGCCAGCAGCCCCGGGACAGGGTTCAATCAGCCCCAGCATTTT. It is translated as CASSPGTGFNQPQHF.

This chain links TRBV6-1 with TRBJ1-6; D remains unclear. Per germline, CDR1 MNHNS and CDR2 SASEGT. V was clipped by 1 base and J by 0 bases, with 16 bases between them. This CDR3 spans 19 amino acids. CDR3 coding DNA: TGTGCCAGCAGTGAAGTCGGCTACCTCGGGAGCTCCTATAATTCACCCCTCCACTTT. It yields the protein CASSEVGYLGSSYNSPLHF.

The chain is built from TRBV28 and TRBJ1-2; the D gene is possibly TRBD1 (6 bases). The germline V gene encodes CDR1 MDHEN and CDR2 SYDVKM. CDR3 size: 13 residues. V lost 10 bases and J lost 2, with 14 bases in between. The CDR3 DNA follows: TGTGCCAATCAGGACAGAACCAACTATGGCTACACCTTC. This translates into CANQDRTNYGYTF.

This clone was seen just once. The DNA for the CDR3 is TGCGCCAGCAGCTTAGGTAGCGGGGGTTCCTACGAGCAGTACTTC. This sequence encodes CASSLGSGGSYEQYF. The chain is built from TRBV5-1 and TRBJ2-7; TRBD2 aligns across 9 bases. The germline CDR1 and CDR2 sequences are SGHRS and YFSETQ. CDR3 size: 15 residues. V shed 2 bases, J shed 1 base, and the junction held 4 bases outside the gene matches.